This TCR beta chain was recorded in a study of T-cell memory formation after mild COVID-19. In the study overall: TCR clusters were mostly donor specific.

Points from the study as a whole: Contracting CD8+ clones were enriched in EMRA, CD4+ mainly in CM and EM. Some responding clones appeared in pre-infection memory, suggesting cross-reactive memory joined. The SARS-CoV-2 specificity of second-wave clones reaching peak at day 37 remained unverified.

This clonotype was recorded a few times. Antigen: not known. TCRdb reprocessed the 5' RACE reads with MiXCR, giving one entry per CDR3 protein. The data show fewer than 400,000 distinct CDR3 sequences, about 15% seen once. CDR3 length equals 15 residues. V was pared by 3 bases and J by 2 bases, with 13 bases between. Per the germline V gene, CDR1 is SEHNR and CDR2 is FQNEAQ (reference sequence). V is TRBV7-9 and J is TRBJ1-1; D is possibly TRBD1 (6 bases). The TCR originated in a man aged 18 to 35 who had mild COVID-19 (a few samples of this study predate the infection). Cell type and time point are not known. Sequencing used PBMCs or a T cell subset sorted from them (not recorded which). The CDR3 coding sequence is TGTGCCAGCAGCTTTGACCGGGACATTAACACTGAAGCTTTCTTT. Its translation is CASSFDRDINTEAFF.